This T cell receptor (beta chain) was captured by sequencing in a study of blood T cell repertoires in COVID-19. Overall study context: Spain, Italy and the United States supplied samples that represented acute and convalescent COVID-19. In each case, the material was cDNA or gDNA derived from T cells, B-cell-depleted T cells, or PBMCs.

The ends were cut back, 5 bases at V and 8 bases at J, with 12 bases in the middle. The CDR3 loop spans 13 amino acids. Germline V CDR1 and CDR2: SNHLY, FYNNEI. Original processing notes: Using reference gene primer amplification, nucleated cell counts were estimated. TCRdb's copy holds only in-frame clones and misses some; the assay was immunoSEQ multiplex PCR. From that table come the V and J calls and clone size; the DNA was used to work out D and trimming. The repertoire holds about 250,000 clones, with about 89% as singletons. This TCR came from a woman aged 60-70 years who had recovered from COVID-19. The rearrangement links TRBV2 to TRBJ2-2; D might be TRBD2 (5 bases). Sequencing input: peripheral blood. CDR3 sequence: CASSPLGGGELFF. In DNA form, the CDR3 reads TGTGCCAGCAGTCCCCTAGGAGGAGGGGAGCTGTTTTTT.